Listed below are T cell receptor beta chains from one sample, sequenced in a study of cytomegalovirus exposure and HLA in healthy donors. The method was immunoSEQ multiplex PCR; TCRdb's version includes in-frame clones alone and lacks a portion of them. The table has about 230,000 clones, 70% to 85% seen once. Sequencing used PBMCs. Receptors originate from a woman aged 40 to 49 in good health and CMV-seronegative. Both conserved end residues are part of each CDR3. Each record gives: D gene, V gene, clone size, J gene, CDR3 DNA, CDR3 protein. D genes are given only for firm matches. Where a row states a size, it is once, few, many or the class of an expanded clone; other rows omit it.

TRBD1,TRBV4-3,.,TRBJ1-1,TGCGCCAGCAGCCACGGACAGGGCGGCACTGAAGCTTTCTTT,CASSHGQGGTEAFF
.,TRBV2,.,TRBJ1-6,TGTGCCAGCAGTTTAAATTCACCCCTCCACTTT,CASSLNSPLHF
.,TRBV2,.,TRBJ2-7,TGTGCCAGCAGTCAAGGAGGACAATTCCTTTCCTACGAGCAGTACTTC,CASSQGGQFLSYEQYF
.,TRBV7-9,.,TRBJ2-1,TGTGCCAGCAGCCCGCCCCTTGAGGAGTTCGGTGAGCAGTTCTTC,CASSPPLEEFGEQFF
.,TRBV4-3,.,TRBJ2-2,TGCGCCAGCAGCCAAGATTACGCAGGGCGGTCCACCGGGGAGCTGTTTTTT,CASSQDYAGRSTGELFF
.,TRBV27,.,TRBJ1-5,TGTGCCAGCAAAGGGGTAGGGCAGCCCCAGCATTTT,CASKGVGQPQHF
.,TRBV7-9,.,TRBJ2-1,TGTGCCAGCAGCCACTCCCAGGGATGGGGCTCCTACAATGAGCAGTTCTTC,CASSHSQGWGSYNEQFF
TRBD2,TRBV29-1,.,TRBJ2-5,TGCAGCGTTGGACTAGCGAGAGAGACCCAGTACTTC,CSVGLARETQYF
.,TRBV28,.,TRBJ1-3,TGTGCCAGCTGCCCCCCCCTACAAGGGGTCACTGGAAACACCATATATTTT,CASCPPLQGVTGNTIYF
.,TRBV9,.,TRBJ2-7,TGTGCCAGCAGCGTCGGGGGCTCCTACGAGCAGTACTTC,CASSVGGSYEQYF
TRBD1,TRBV6-5,.,TRBJ1-1,TGTGCCAGCAGGGCCGGGACAGAGAACACTGAAGCTTTCTTT,CASRAGTENTEAFF
.,TRBV7-3,.,TRBJ2-6,TGTGCCAGCAGCTCAGGATCTTCTGGGGCCAACGTCCTGACTTTC,CASSSGSSGANVLTF
TRBD1,TRBV2,.,TRBJ1-1,TGTGCCAGCAGACCGACAGGGGACTACACTGAAGCTTTCTTT,CASRPTGDYTEAFF
TRBD1,TRBV7-9,.,TRBJ1-1,TGTGCCAGCAGCCCGGGACAGGGGCTTCTCCGGAACACTGAAGCTTTCTTT,CASSPGQGLLRNTEAFF
TRBD1,TRBV6-6,.,TRBJ1-4,TGTGCCAGCAGTTCCCGGGACAGGACAAATGAAAAACTGTTTTTT,CASSSRDRTNEKLFF
.,TRBV5-6,few,TRBJ1-5,TGTGCCAGCACCCTCGCGGGAGGGTTGCAGCCCCAGCATTTT,CASTLAGGLQPQHF
.,TRBV5-1,.,TRBJ1-1,TGCGCCAGCAGCTTGGCCGATGGGAGGATAGCTGAAGCTTTCTTT,CASSLADGRIAEAFF